The entry below describes one TCR beta chain. Trimming pared 2 bases from V and 2 bases from J, leaving 13 bases between. CDR1 LGHNA and CDR2 YNFKEQ come from the germline V gene. There are 15 residues in the CDR3. The protocol was immunoSEQ multiplex PCR, while the TCRdb copy is restricted to in-frame clones and leaves out a portion. The sample records about 470,000 clones, roughly three quarters being singletons. The data stem from a study of shared clonotypes between healthy human individuals. Study context: Those who served as donors were a couple of women and a few men between the ages of 18 and 49.

The TCR was taken from a woman between 35 and 50 years old in good health. Some clones in this sample may be carry-over from other donors' samples. Material for sequencing was PBMCs. The rearrangement joins TRBV4-2 to TRBJ2-7, with D tentatively TRBD1 or TRBD2 (5 bases each). The CDR3 bases are TGTGCCAGCAGCCAATGGCAGGGAGTAGCCTACGAGCAGTACTTC. Translating gives CASSQWQGVAYEQYF.